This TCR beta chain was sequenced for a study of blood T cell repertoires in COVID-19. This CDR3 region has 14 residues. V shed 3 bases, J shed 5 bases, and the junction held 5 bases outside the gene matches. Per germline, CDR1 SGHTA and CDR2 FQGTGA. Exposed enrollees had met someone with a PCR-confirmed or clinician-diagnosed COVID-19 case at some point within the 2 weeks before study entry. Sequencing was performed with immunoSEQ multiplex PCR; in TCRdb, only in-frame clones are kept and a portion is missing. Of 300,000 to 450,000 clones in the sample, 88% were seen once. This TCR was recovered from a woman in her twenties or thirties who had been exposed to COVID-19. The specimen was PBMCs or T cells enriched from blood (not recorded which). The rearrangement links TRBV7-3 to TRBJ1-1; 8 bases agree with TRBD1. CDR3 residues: CASSFGQGGTEAFF. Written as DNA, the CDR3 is TGTGCCAGCAGCTTCGGACAGGGAGGAACTGAAGCTTTCTTT.